In its sample, the clone carrying this T cell receptor beta chain was seen a few times. Its antigen is not identified. The record originates from a study of identical twins. General study findings and limits: Diverse VJ usage suggested most zero-insertion clonotypes were not invariant T cells. Sequences that were beta out-of-frame showed weaker excess twin sharing.

TCRdb independently ran MiXCR on the 5' RACE reads; one entry per CDR3 protein. The sample carries under 900,000 distinct CDR3 sequences, over 9% recorded once. Per germline, CDR1 SGHTA and CDR2 FQGNSA. The V end was cut by 6 bases, the J end by 7 bases, with 12 bases between. This CDR3 spans 13 amino acids. All of the donors were Caucasians in good health. This same sample was also taken into another study, of yellow fever vaccine responses in identical twins. From that study: Twins showed a vaccine T cell response that reportedly seemed partly convergent, partly personalized.

This sequence joins TRBV7-2 and TRBJ2-2, with D possibly TRBD1 on 6 matching bases. Sequencing used PBMCs. The clonotype was recovered from a woman under 30 in good health. CDR3 in DNA: TGTGCCAGCAGAAGGACAGACCACGGGGAGCTGTTTTTT. Amino acid sequence: CASRRTDHGELFF.